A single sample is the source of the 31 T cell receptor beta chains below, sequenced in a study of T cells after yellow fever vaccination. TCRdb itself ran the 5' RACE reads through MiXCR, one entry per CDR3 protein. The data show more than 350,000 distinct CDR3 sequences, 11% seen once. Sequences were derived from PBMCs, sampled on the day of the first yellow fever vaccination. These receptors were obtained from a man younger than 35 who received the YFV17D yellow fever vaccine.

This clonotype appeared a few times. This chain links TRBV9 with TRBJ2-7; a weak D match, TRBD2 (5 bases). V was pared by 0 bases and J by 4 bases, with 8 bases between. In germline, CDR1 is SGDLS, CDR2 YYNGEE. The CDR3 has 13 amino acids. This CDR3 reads CASSVATGYEQYF. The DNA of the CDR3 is TGTGCCAGCAGCGTAGCTACGGGGTACGAGCAGTACTTC.

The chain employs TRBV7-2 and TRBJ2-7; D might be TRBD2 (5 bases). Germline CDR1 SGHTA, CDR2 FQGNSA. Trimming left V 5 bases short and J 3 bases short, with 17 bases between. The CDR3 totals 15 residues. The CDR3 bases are TGTGCCAGCAGCCTATCACTGCGGGTGGACTACGAGCAGTACTTC. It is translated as CASSLSLRVDYEQYF.

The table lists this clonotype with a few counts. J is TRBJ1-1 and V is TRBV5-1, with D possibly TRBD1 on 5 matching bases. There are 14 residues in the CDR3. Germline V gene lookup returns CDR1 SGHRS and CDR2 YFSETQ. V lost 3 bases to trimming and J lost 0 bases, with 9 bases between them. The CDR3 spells CASSSYRMNTEAFF. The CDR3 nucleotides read TGCGCCAGCAGCTCTTACAGGATGAACACTGAAGCTTTCTTT.

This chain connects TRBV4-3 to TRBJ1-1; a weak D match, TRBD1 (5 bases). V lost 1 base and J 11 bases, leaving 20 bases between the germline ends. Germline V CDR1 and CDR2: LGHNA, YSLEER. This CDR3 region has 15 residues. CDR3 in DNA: TGCGCCAGCAGCCAAGCTTTGGCAGGGCAAAGATCGGCTTTCTTT. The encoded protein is CASSQALAGQRSAFF.

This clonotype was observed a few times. The CDR3 protein is CASSPGGGLTDTQYF. CDR3 nucleotides: TGTGCCAGCAGTCCCGGGGGGGGTCTCACAGATACGCAGTATTTT. The rearrangement uses TRBV3-1 and TRBJ2-3; 8 positions match TRBD2. The germline V gene encodes CDR1 LGHDT and CDR2 YNNKEL (reference sequence). The CDR3 sequence is 15 residues long. The V segment lost 6 bases and the J segment 2 bases; nucleotides outside the gene matches: 7.

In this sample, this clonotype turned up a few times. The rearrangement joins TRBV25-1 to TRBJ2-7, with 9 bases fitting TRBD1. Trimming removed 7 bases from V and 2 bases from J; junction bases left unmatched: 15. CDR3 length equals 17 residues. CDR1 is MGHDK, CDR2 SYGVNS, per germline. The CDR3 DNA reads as TGTGCCAGCAATGGGGGAGGACAGGGGCGGACGACCTACGAGCAGTACTTC. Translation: CASNGGGQGRTTYEQYF.

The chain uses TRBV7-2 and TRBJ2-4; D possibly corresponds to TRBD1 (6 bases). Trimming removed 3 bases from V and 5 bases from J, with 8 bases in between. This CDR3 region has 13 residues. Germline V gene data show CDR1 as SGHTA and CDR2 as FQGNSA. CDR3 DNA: TGTGCCAGCAGCTTTGACAGGCAAAACATTCAGTACTTC. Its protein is CASSFDRQNIQYF.

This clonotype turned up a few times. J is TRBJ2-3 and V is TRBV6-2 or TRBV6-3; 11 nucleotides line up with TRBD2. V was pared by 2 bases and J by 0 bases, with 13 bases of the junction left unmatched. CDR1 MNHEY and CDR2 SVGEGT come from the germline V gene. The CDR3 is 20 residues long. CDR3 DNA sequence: TGTGCCAGCAGTTACCGGTCTAGCGGGGGGCCCGAAGACAGCACAGATACGCAGTATTTT. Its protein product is CASSYRSSGGPEDSTDTQYF.

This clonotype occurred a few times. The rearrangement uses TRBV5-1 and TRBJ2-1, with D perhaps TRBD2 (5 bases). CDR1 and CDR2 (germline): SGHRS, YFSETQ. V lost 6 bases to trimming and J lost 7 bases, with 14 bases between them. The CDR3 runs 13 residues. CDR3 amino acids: CASTPGIGNEQFF. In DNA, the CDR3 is TGCGCCAGCACCCCGGGGATAGGGAATGAGCAGTTCTTC.

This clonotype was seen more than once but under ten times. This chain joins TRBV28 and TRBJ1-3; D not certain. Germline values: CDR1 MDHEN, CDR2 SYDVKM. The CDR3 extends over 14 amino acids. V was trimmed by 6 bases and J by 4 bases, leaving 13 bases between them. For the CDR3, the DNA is TGTGCCAGCAGCTCGGGTCCCCTCGGAAACACCATATATTTT. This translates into CASSSGPLGNTIYF.

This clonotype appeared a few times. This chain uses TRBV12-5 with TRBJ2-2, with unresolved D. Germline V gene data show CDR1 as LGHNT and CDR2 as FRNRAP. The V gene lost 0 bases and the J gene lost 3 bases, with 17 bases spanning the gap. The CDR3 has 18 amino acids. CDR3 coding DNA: TGTGCTAGTGGTTTGGTACCTCAGACTCACCCGGACACCGGGGAGCTGTTTTTT. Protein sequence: CASGLVPQTHPDTGELFF. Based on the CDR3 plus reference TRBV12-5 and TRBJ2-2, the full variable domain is DARVTQTPRHKVTEMGQEVTMRCQPILGHNTVFWYRQTMMQGLELLAYFRNRAPLDDSGMPKDRFSAEMPDATLATLKIQPSEPRDSAVYFCASGLVPQTHPDTGELFFGEGSRLTVL.

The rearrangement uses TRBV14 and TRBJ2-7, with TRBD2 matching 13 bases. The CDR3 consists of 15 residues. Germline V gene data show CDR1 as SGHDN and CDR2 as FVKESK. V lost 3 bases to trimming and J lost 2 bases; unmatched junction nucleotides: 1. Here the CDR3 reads CASSQTSGGPYEQYF. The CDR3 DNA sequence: TGTGCCAGCAGCCAGACTAGCGGGGGGCCCTACGAGCAGTACTTC.

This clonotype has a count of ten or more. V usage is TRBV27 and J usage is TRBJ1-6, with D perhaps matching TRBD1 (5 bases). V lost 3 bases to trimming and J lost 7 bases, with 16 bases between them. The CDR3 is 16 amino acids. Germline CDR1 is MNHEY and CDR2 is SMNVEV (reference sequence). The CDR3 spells CASSFRPGRRNSPLHF. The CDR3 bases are TGTGCCAGCAGTTTCCGACCAGGGAGGAGAAATTCACCCCTCCACTTT.

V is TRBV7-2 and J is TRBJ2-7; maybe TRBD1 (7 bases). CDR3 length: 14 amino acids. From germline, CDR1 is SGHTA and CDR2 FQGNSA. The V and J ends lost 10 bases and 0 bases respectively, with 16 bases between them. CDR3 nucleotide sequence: TGTGCCACCAGGGGGGTGGACAGCTCCTACGAGCAGTACTTC. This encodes CATRGVDSSYEQYF.

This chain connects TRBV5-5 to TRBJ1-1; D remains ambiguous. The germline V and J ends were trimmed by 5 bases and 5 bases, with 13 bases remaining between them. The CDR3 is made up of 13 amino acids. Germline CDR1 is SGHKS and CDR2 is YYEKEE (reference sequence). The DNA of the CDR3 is TGTGCCAGCAGGGCCCAGTTCCGGACTGAAGCTTTCTTT. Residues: CASRAQFRTEAFF.

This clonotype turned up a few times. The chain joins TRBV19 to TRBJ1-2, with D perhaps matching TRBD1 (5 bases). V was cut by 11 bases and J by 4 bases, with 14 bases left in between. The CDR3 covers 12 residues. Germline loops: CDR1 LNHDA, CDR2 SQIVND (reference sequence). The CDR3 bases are TGTGCCTGCTCCGGGACTCTCTATGGCTACACCTTC. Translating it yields CACSGTLYGYTF.

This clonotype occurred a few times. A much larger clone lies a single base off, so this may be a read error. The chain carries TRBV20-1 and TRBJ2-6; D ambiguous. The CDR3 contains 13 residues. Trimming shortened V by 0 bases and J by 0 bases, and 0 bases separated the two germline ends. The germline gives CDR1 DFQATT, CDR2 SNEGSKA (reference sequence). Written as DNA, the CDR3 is TGCAGTGCTAGAGACTCTGGGGCCAACGTCCTGACTTTC. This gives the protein CSARDSGANVLTF.

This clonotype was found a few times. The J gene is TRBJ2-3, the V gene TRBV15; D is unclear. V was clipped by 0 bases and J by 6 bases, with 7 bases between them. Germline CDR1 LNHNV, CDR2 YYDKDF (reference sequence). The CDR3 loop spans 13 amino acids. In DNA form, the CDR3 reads TGTGCCACCAGCAGAGATGCCGGGGATACGCAGTATTTT. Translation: CATSRDAGDTQYF.

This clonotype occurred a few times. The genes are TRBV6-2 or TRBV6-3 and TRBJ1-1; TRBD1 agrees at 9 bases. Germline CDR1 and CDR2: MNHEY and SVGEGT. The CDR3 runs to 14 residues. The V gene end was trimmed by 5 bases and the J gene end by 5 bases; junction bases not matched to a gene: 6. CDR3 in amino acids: CASSQDRGRTEAFF. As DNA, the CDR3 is TGTGCCAGCAGTCAGGACAGGGGACGGACTGAAGCTTTCTTT.

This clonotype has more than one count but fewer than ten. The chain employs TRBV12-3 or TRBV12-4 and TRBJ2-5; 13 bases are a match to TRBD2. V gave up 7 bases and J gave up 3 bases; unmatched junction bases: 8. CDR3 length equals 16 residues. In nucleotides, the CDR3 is TGTGCCAGCAACCCCAGACTAGCGGGGGGAAAAGAGACCCAGTACTTC. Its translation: CASNPRLAGGKETQYF.

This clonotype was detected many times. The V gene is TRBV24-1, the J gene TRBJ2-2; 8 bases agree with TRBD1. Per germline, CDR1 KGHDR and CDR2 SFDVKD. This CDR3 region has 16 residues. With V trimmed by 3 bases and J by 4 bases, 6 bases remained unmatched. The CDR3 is CATSDPGTGFTGELFF. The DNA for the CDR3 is TGTGCCACCAGTGATCCCGGGACAGGATTCACCGGGGAGCTGTTTTTT.

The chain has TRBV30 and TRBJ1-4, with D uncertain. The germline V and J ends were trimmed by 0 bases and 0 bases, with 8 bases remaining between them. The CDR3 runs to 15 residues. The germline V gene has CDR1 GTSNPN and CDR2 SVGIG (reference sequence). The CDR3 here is CAWSVRIATNEKLFF. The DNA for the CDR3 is TGTGCCTGGAGTGTACGGATTGCAACTAATGAAAAACTGTTTTTT.

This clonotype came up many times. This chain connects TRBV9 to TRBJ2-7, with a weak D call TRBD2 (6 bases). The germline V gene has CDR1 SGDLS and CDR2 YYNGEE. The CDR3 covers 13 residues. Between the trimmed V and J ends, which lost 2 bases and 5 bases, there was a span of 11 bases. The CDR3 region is CASSVWTNDEQYF. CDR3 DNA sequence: TGTGCCAGCAGCGTTTGGACTAACGACGAGCAGTACTTC.

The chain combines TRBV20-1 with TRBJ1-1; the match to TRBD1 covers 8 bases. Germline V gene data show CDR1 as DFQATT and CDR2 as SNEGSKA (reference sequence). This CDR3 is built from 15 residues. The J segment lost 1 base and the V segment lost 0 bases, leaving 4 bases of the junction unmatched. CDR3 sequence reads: CSARDIGTGNTEAFF. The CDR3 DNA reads TGCAGTGCTAGAGATATTGGGACAGGGAACACTGAAGCTTTCTTT.

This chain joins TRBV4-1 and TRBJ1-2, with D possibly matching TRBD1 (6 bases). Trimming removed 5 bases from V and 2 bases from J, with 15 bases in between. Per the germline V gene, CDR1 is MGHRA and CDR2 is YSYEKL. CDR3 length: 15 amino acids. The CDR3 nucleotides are TGCGCCAGCAGCACCTTAGGCCAGGGGAACTATGGCTACACCTTC. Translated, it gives CASSTLGQGNYGYTF.

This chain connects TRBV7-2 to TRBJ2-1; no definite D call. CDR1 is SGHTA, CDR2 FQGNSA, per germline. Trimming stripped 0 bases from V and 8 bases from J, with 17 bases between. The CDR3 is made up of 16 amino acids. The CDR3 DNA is TGTGCCAGCAGCTTAGCGGATCTACCCCCTTCGGATGAGCAGTTCTTC. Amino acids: CASSLADLPPSDEQFF.

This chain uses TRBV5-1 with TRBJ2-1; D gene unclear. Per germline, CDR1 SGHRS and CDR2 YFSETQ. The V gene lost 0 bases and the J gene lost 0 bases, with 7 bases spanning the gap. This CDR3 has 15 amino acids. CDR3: CASSLESNSYNEQFF. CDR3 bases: TGCGCCAGCAGCTTGGAAAGTAACTCCTACAATGAGCAGTTCTTC.

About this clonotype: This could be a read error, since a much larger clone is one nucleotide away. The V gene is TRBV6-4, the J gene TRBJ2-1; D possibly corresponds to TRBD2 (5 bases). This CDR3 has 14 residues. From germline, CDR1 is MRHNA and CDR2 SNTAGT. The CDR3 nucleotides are TGTGCCAGCAGTGAAGGGAGTTTATACAATGAGCGGTTCTTC. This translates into CASSEGSLYNERFF.

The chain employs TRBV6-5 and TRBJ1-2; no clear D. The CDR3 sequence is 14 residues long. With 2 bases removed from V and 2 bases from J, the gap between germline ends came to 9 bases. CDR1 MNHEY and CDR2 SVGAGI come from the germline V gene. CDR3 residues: CASSYTAGNYGYTF. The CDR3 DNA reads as TGTGCCAGCAGTTACACGGCCGGCAACTATGGCTACACCTTC.

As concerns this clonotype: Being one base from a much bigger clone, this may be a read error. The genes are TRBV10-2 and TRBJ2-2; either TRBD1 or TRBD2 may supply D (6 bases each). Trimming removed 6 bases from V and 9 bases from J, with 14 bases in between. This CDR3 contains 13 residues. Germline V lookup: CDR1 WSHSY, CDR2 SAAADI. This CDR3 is CASRTSRGWELFF. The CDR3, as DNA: TGCGCCAGCAGAACTAGCAGGGGCTGGGAGCTGTTTTTT.

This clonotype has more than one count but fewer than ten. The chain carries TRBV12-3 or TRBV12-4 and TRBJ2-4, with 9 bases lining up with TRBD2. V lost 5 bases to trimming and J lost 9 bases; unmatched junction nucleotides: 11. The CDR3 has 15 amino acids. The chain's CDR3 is CASSIPAGGRAIQYF. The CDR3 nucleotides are TGTGCCAGCAGTATCCCGGCGGGCGGGAGGGCCATTCAGTACTTC.